Described below is a single T cell receptor beta chain sequence and its context. A few counts support this clonotype. Its binding antigen is unknown. It has no much larger one-base neighbor in the sample; base qualities were not kept. The sample originates from a study of vaccination and CD4 T cells after COVID-19 (dated by TCRdb to between 2020 and 2023). About the investigation overall: Convalescent patients had a positive SARS-CoV-2 result on nasal swab PCR, and of these patients, 8 or 9 had mild disease and one had severe disease. Control cultures used a CEFX viral epitope pool as positive control, an HIV-1 Nef peptide pool as negative control, or no peptide. In the convalescent cohort there were six males and four females, among whom were two Hispanic individuals, seven Caucasians, two Asians and one multiracial person. The spike-specific CD4+ TCR repertoire was compared before and after mRNA vaccination in approximately 9 COVID-19 convalescent patients and a handful of infection-naive healthy vaccine recipients. Post-vaccine blood samples were obtained a median of about 72 days after the second vaccine dose, with a range of roughly 14 to 241 days. Post-COVID blood samples were collected from convalescent patients a median of around 100 days after diagnosis, with a range of about 35 to 170 days. Each participant got two doses of either the Pfizer-BioNTech BNT162b2 vaccine (n=8) or the Moderna mRNA-1273 vaccine (n=2). For stimulating the cultures, overlapping spike peptide pools were used, derived from SARS-CoV-2 as well as from the common cold coronaviruses HCoV-NL63, HCoV-OC43 and HCoV-229E. Here is what the overall study found, with its caveats: An increase in the median number of SARS-CoV-2-reactive clonotypes from more than 20 after infection to roughly 39 after vaccination was observed, but the change was not found to be significant. In convalescent patients, a median around 90% of post-vaccine SARS-CoV-2-reactive clones were detected only after vaccination, suggesting vaccine-specific priming. The number of convalescent patients in the study was relatively small, and the study did not examine early timepoints following natural infection. Nearly all vaccine-specific clones in convalescent patients (304 of 307) were mono-reactive for SARS-CoV-2 spike rather than cross-reactive with common cold coronaviruses.

The library was prepared using PCR. DNA from cultured CD4+ T cells was subjected to TCR sequencing with the Oncomine TCR Beta short-read assay at the Johns Hopkins FTIC core. The QIAamp micro DNA kit was used to extract genomic DNA from the cultured CD4+ T cells. The Oncomine TCR Beta libraries from cultured CD4+ T cells were pooled using unique dual indexes and then sequenced on an Illumina iSeq 100. In the authors' own workflow: Non-productive sequences were removed, and CDR3s that did not start with C, did not end with F or W, or were shorter than 7 amino acids were discarded. The MANAFEST web application was used to identify antigen-specific clonotypes by comparing peptide-stimulated wells against reference wells and other culture wells. An FDR below 0.05, an odds ratio above 5, and a productive frequency above 0.1% in at least two of three replicate wells were required for clones to be considered positive. Cross-reactive clonotypes were defined as significantly expanded in both SARS-CoV-2 spike wells and at least one common cold coronavirus spike condition. Levenshtein distances (stringdist) and unrooted phylogenetic trees (ape) in R version 3.6.1 were used to assess CDR3 homology. TCRdb itself trimmed the public reads at Q25 with fastp, ran MiXCR and retained productive beta chains. Every entry covers one CDR3 protein and lists the most common genes and DNA from its rows. What appears here as the V and J calls and clone size reflects TCRdb's work, not the paper's. This sample has 10,000 to 15,000 distinct CDR3 sequences in its table, and just under 75% of those were observed once. The ten largest account for less than 35% of the sample.

According to the study, the label for this sample's treatment or condition signals: approximately 11-day PBMC culture with coronavirus spike peptide pools or control peptides (ViraFEST assay). To expand antigen-specific T cells with peptide pools and then pick out the expanded clonotypes through TCR sequencing, the study relied on the ViraFEST assay. The convalescent patients' positive SARS-CoV-2 PCR tests were from March to December 2020, which was before the Alpha, Beta and Delta variants emerged in the United States. Each well held two million PBMCs cultured with approximately 9.1 ug/ml peptide pools in IMDM containing around 5% human AB serum and around 9 IU/ml IL-2. On days 3 and 7, half of the culture medium was replaced with fresh IL-2-containing medium. After about 11 days of culture, CD4+ T cells were isolated by negative selection using the EasySep CD4+ T cell isolation kit. PBMCs were separated from whole blood using Ficoll-Paque Plus gradient centrifugation and then either used fresh or cryopreserved at -140C. In general, triplicate wells were set up for every culture condition.

Per the germline V gene, SNHLY is the CDR1 and FYNNEI is the CDR2. The CDR3 contains 13 residues, cysteine and phenylalanine counted. The retained sequence is limited to the CDR3, 39 bases, with the frame set at the first base. Trimming costs V 8 bases and J 1 base, and their ends lie 9 bases apart. This TCR was recovered from a human donor who had recovered from COVID-19. The chain is assembled from TRBV2 and TRBJ1-5, with the identity of the D gene unclear. The source material was CD4+ T cells from blood, cultured in vitro. The CDR3 is CASGRESNQPQHF. The DNA sequence is given as TGTGCCAGCGGGAGGGAGAGCAATCAGCCCCAGCATTTT. The variable domain in full, with residues beyond the CDR3 obtained from the reference TRBV2 and TRBJ1-5 genes, is EPEVTQTPSHQVTQMGQEVILRCVPISNHLYFYWYRQILGQKVEFLVSFYNNEISEKSEIFDDQFSVERPDGSNFTLKIRSTKLEDSAMYFCASGRESNQPQHFGDGTRLSIL.